This is a list of T cell receptor beta chains from one sample in a study of OX40 agonist ivuxolimab in advanced cancers. The data were produced by immunoSEQ multiplex PCR, yet TCRdb's version contains in-frame clones alone and is incomplete. Among more than 65,000 clones listed, approximately 80% were seen once. Material: CD4+ or CD8+ T cells sorted from blood, obtained in a trial of the OX40 agonist ivuxolimab. The receptor source for this set is an adult with an advanced solid tumor such as melanoma, head and neck, liver or kidney cancer. CDR3s include the opening cysteine and the closing phenylalanine or tryptophan. The D gene is left open where the match is weak. Some rows mark clone size as missing; the rest say once, few, many or name a class of expanded clone.

NA	TRBV7-2	NA	TRBJ2-5	TGTGCCAGCAGCTTTGGCCAGCCGGCCCAGTACTTC	CASSFGQPAQYF
NA	TRBV28	once	TRBJ1-5	TGTGCCAGCAGTTTATATCAAACGGGCTATAGCAATCAGCCCCAGCATTTT	CASSLYQTGYSNQPQHF
TRBD1	TRBV6-1	NA	TRBJ2-1	TGTGCCAGCAGGAGGGGGCAAGACTCCTACAATGAGCAGTTCTTC	CASRRGQDSYNEQFF
NA	TRBV11-2	NA	TRBJ2-2	TGTGCCAGCAGCTTAGCCTCGCCGAACACCGGGGAGCTGTTTTTT	CASSLASPNTGELFF
NA	TRBV6-5	NA	TRBJ2-2	TGTGCCAGCAGTTCTCCGGGTGTCGGGGAGCTGTTTTTT	CASSSPGVGELFF
NA	TRBV5-1	NA	TRBJ1-1	TGCGCCAGCAGCTTGGAGGGGGAAGCTTTCTTT	CASSLEGEAFF
NA	TRBV11-3	NA	TRBJ2-2	TGTGCCAGCGGTCTAAGCACGGGGGAGCTGTTTTTT	CASGLSTGELFF
NA	TRBV5-1	NA	TRBJ2-5	TGCGCCAGCAGCTTGGTCTCGGGCAACCAAGAGACCCAGTACTTC	CASSLVSGNQETQYF
TRBD1	TRBV7-8	once	TRBJ1-4	TGTGCCAGCAGCTCCGGACAGGGGGCTGAAAAACTGTTTTTT	CASSSGQGAEKLFF
NA	TRBV7-2	NA	TRBJ2-5	TGTGCCAGCAGCTTAGAAAGGGAAGGGACCCAGTACTTC	CASSLEREGTQYF
NA	TRBV27	NA	TRBJ1-3	TGTGCCAGCAGTTCGCAGGGCGGAAACACCATATATTTT	CASSSQGGNTIYF
NA	TRBV29-1	NA	TRBJ1-5	TGCAGCGTTGGAAGTGGGAGCAATCAGCCCCAGCATTTT	CSVGSGSNQPQHF
TRBD1	TRBV18	NA	TRBJ2-7	TGTGCCAGCTCGGACGGGGGACAGGGTTACGAGCAGTACTTC	CASSDGGQGYEQYF
NA	TRBV6-5	once	TRBJ1-1	TGTGCCAGCAGACCCCTTGTGGGGGACACTGAAGCTTTCTTT	CASRPLVGDTEAFF
NA	TRBV19	once	TRBJ2-7	TGTGCCAGTAGTATAGTGGCAGGGTCGCGCGAGCAGTACTTC	CASSIVAGSREQYF
NA	TRBV7-2	NA	TRBJ2-5	TGTGCCAGCAGCCGGAATCAAGAGACCCAGTACTTC	CASSRNQETQYF
TRBD2	TRBV5-5	NA	TRBJ2-5	TGTGCCAGCAGCTCGCTAGCGGGGGGGCTCGGGGAGACCCAGTACTTC	CASSSLAGGLGETQYF
TRBD2	TRBV29-1	NA	TRBJ2-3	TGCAGCGCTGCGGGGGGGAGCACAGATACGCAGTATTTT	CSAAGGSTDTQYF
NA	TRBV5-1	NA	TRBJ2-5	TGCGCCAGCAGCTTGCTTACCGGGGAGGAGACCCAGTACTTC	CASSLLTGEETQYF
NA	TRBV6-1	NA	TRBJ1-4	TGTGCCAGCATGATCAGGGGCCTTAATGAAAAACTGTTTTTT	CASMIRGLNEKLFF
TRBD1	TRBV2	once	TRBJ1-6	TGTGCCAGCAGGGAGACAGGGGGCCATAATTCACCCCTCCACTTT	CASRETGGHNSPLHF
NA	TRBV6-5	NA	TRBJ2-7	TGTGCCAGCAGTTACGCGGGACAGATCCACGAGCAGTACTTC	CASSYAGQIHEQYF
NA	TRBV27	NA	TRBJ2-5	TGTGCCAGCAGTTTGGGGCCTCGAGGGTACCAAGAGACCCAGTACTTC	CASSLGPRGYQETQYF
TRBD1	TRBV5-5	NA	TRBJ2-2	TGTGCCAGCAGAGCAGGGGGCACCGGGGAGCTGTTTTTT	CASRAGGTGELFF
NA	TRBV7-8	NA	TRBJ2-3	TGTGCCAGCAGCTTAGGGGCAGATACGCAGTATTTT	CASSLGADTQYF
NA	TRBV6-6	NA	TRBJ1-2	TGTGCCAGCAGTTACGGTGGCTTCCCTCTCTATGGCTACACCTTC	CASSYGGFPLYGYTF
TRBD1	TRBV5-1	NA	TRBJ2-2	TGCGCCAGCAGCTGGGGACAGGGGGCTCTCGGGGAGCTGTTTTTT	CASSWGQGALGELFF
TRBD2	TRBV29-1	NA	TRBJ2-1	TGCAGCGTTGTGACTAGCGGCTACAATGAGCAGTTCTTC	CSVVTSGYNEQFF
TRBD2	TRBV7-3	NA	TRBJ2-1	TGTGCCAGCAGCCCACTAGCGGGGGCCTACAATGAGCAGTTCTTC	CASSPLAGAYNEQFF
TRBD1	TRBV7-2	NA	TRBJ2-1	TGTGCCAGCAGCAGGGACAGGGTCTACGACAATGAGCAGTTCTTC	CASSRDRVYDNEQFF
NA	TRBV7-2	NA	TRBJ1-4	TGTGCCAGCAGCTTAGATAGGGGGACTAATGAAAAACTGTTTTTT	CASSLDRGTNEKLFF
NA	TRBV15	NA	TRBJ2-6	TGTGCCACCAGCAGAGCGGGGAGGTCTGGGGCCAACGTCCTGACTTTC	CATSRAGRSGANVLTF
TRBD1	TRBV18	NA	TRBJ1-1	TGTGCCAGCTCACCCCAGACAGGGGTAAGCACTGAAGCTTTCTTT	CASSPQTGVSTEAFF
NA	TRBV6-1	NA	TRBJ2-2	TGTGCCAGCAGTGCCAGTTTCGGAGGGGGGAACACCGGGGAGCTGTTTTTT	CASSASFGGGNTGELFF
NA	TRBV28	NA	TRBJ1-5	TGTGCCAGCAGTTTTTACAGAACAAATCAGCCCCAGCATTTT	CASSFYRTNQPQHF
NA	TRBV6-1	once	TRBJ1-2	TGTGCCAGCAGTGGTGAACTCTTTAACTATGGCTACACCTTC	CASSGELFNYGYTF
TRBD2	TRBV2	NA	TRBJ2-3	TGTGCCAGCAGCTACCCCCCAGCGGGGGACACAGATACGCAGTATTTT	CASSYPPAGDTDTQYF
NA	TRBV29-1	NA	TRBJ1-1	TGCAGCGCTCCTGGACGGGACACTGAAGCTTTCTTT	CSAPGRDTEAFF
NA	TRBV7-6	NA	TRBJ1-6	TGTGCCAGCAGCGCCGAGGGCTCCTATAATTCACCCCTCCACTTT	CASSAEGSYNSPLHF